This entry concerns a single TCR beta chain. This clonotype was observed a handful of times. It lacks a known antigen. A read error is possible here, since a much larger clone lies one base away. The intended sense of this specimen's treatment or condition label: allogeneic hematopoietic cell transplantation with graft depleted of TCRalphabeta T cells and CD19 B cells. Transplant recipients were children who received TCRalphabeta/CD19-depleted allogeneic hematopoietic cell grafts. The method behind the library was PCR. The sequencing machine was an Illumina HiSeq 2500. Molecular barcoding was employed in the preparation of TCR libraries, with unique molecular identifiers being used to normalize TCRbeta repertoire quantification. TCRdb reprocessed the public reads (quality trimming at Q25 with fastp, clone calling with MiXCR) and kept in-frame beta chains. Rows matching on CDR3 protein sequence are summarized as one entry with the most common DNA and genes. The sample table records about 400,000 distinct CDR3 sequences; 15% to 20% of these occur just once. The top ten clones comprise less than 30% of the sample.

The sample originates from a study of T-cell reconstitution after alpha-beta-depleted transplantation in children (dated by TCRdb to about 2016). Looking at the study overall: Using TCR repertoire profiling, the study followed T-cell immune reconstitution in a quantitative way in children after TCRalphabeta/CD19-depleted allogeneic hematopoietic cell transplantation.

On the study overall, not on this receptor specifically: Over subsequent months, a decline in hyperexpanded clone frequencies was noted, and after one year, T-cell counts and TCRbeta diversity were mostly ascribed to newly produced T cells. In some patients, the high TCRbeta diversity seen at day 60 was put down to recipient T cells and intrathymic progenitors that had survived conditioning. Apparently early alphabetaT-cell count recovery about two months after transplant reportedly relied on only several hundred rapidly expanded clones derived from non-depleted graft cells.

This clonotype was obtained from a boy in the first two years of life who had a stem cell transplant for Wiskott-Aldrich syndrome, so the T cells may come from the graft donor. Sample: PBMCs, mostly from graft donor cells, taken 360 days after TCRalphabeta/CD19-depleted stem cell transplant.

The CDR3 sequence is CASSRTPYEQYF. The sequenced DNA: TGTGCCAGCAGCCGGACCCCCTACGAGCAGTACTTC. The chain uses TRBV5-5 and TRBJ2-7; no D gene call is confident. V and J lose 4 bases and 2 bases, and a span of 7 bases separates them. Based on the germline V gene (reference sequence), the CDR1 and CDR2 sequences are SGHKS and YYEKEE. Its CDR3 holds 12 amino acids, cysteine through phenylalanine. Only CDR3 DNA remains: 36 bases, in frame from the first base.